The 21 T cell receptor beta chains in this list originate from one sample, sequenced in a study of control samples from healthy donors and cancer patients. Libraries were prepared by immunoSEQ multiplex PCR; TCRdb keeps only in-frame clonotypes and omits some of them. The sample shows approximately 82,000 clones, approximately 94% of them seen only once. Sequenced: blood. The source is a woman under 30 in good health.

The chain couples TRBV6-2 or TRBV6-3 to TRBJ2-1, with TRBD2 matching over 8 bases. Trimming cost V 2 bases and J 2 bases; bases outside gene matches: 11. The germline CDR1 and CDR2 sequences are MNHEY and SVGEGT. This CDR3 has 18 amino acids. CDR3 nucleotide sequence: TGTGCCAGCAGTTACCTCAGGGGACGGGGGGGACCCTACAATGAGCAGTTCTTC. Its translation is CASSYLRGRGGPYNEQFF.

The chain joins TRBV15 to TRBJ2-3; TRBD1 matches 8 bases. J lost 4 bases, V lost 6 bases, and 3 bases had no gene match. The germline V gene has CDR1 LNHNV and CDR2 YYDKDF (reference sequence). This CDR3 has 13 amino acids. CDR3 sequence reads: CATRARGPDTQYF. In DNA form, the CDR3 reads TGTGCCACCAGGGCCAGGGGGCCAGATACGCAGTATTTT.

CDR3 in DNA: TGTGCCAGTAGTATAGTTGGTGTGACGGAGACCCAGTACTTC. It specifies CASSIVGVTETQYF. The chain employs TRBV19 and TRBJ2-5, with D unresolved. Germline V gene sequence: CDR1 LNHDA, CDR2 SQIVND (reference sequence). Trimming left V 1 base short and J 5 bases short, with 11 bases between. This CDR3 has 14 amino acids.

The chain's CDR3 is CASSQGVTGLSPLHF. The CDR3 coding sequence is TGCGCCAGCAGCCAAGGGGTCACAGGACTTAGCCCCCTCCACTTT. The chain couples TRBV4-1 to TRBJ1-6, with D perhaps TRBD1 (5 bases). V shed 1 base and J shed 13 bases, with 17 bases lying between them. Germline V lookup: CDR1 MGHRA, CDR2 YSYEKL. CDR3 length equals 15 residues.

This clone was recorded only once. The rearrangement links TRBV4-1 to TRBJ1-2; D is uncertain. The CDR3 spans 13 residues. Germline CDR1 is MGHRA and CDR2 is YSYEKL. V was pared by 0 bases and J by 1 base, with 3 bases between. CDR3 nucleotides: TGCGCCAGCAGCCAAGACGGTAACTATGGCTACACCTTC. Protein: CASSQDGNYGYTF.

The V and J genes are TRBV19 and TRBJ1-6; D remains unclear. This CDR3 has 19 residues. The V and J ends lost 3 bases and 0 bases respectively, with 18 bases between them. CDR1 LNHDA and CDR2 SQIVND come from the germline V gene (reference sequence). This CDR3 reads CASSMLTARASSYNSPLHF. The DNA of the CDR3 is TGTGCCAGTAGTATGTTGACGGCTCGCGCAAGCTCCTATAATTCACCCCTCCACTTT.

This chain connects TRBV28 to TRBJ2-3; 8 bases line up with TRBD1. This CDR3 is 15 amino acids long. J was trimmed by 2 bases and V by 3 bases; bases with no gene match: 4. Germline CDR1 is MDHEN and CDR2 is SYDVKM. The CDR3 DNA reads as TGTGCCAGCAGTTTGCAGGGGGCGGACACAGATACGCAGTATTTT. Amino acids: CASSLQGADTDTQYF.

J is TRBJ1-3 and V is TRBV28, with a possible D match to TRBD1 (6 bases). Germline V gene lookup returns CDR1 MDHEN and CDR2 SYDVKM. CDR3 length equals 17 residues. Trimming took 9 bases from V and 2 from J, leaving 23 bases between them. CDR3 bases: TGTGCCAGTACCCCGCACAGGGTGGAATTTACTGGAAACACCATATATTTT. It encodes CASTPHRVEFTGNTIYF. The entire variable domain, with the rest obtained from reference TRBV28 and TRBJ1-3, is as follows: DVKVTQSSRYLVKRTGEKVFLECVQDMDHENMFWYRQDPGLGLRLIYFSYDVKMKEKGDIPEGYSVSREKKERFSLILESASTNQTSMYLCASTPHRVEFTGNTIYFGEGSWLTVV.

The rearrangement links TRBV6-6 to TRBJ2-5; D might be TRBD1 (5 bases). The CDR3 runs 16 residues. V lost 7 bases, J lost 4 bases, and 22 bases lay in between. Looked up from germline, CDR1 is MNHNY and CDR2 is SVGAGI (reference sequence). The CDR3, as DNA: TGTGCCAGCAACGACCCCGACGTGGGGCATCGAGAGACCCAGTACTTC. It specifies CASNDPDVGHRETQYF.

The genes are TRBV5-1 and TRBJ1-6, with 9 bases that match TRBD1. Looked up from germline, CDR1 is SGHRS and CDR2 is YFSETQ. V dropped 7 bases and J dropped 7; count of bases not matched to a gene: 6. This CDR3 contains 14 residues. The CDR3 region is CASATGQGNSPLHF. For the CDR3, the DNA is TGCGCCAGCGCCACGGGACAGGGAAATTCACCCCTCCACTTT.

V is TRBV27 and J is TRBJ2-3; D gene uncertain. Germline V lookup: CDR1 MNHEY, CDR2 SMNVEV (reference sequence). The CDR3 runs 11 residues. Trimming removed 5 bases at V and 2 bases at J, with 2 bases between. The CDR3 coding sequence is TGTGCCAGCAGTGCCACAGATACGCAGTATTTT. Residues: CASSATDTQYF.

The J gene is TRBJ1-4, the V gene TRBV28, with a weak D call TRBD1 (5 bases). CDR3 length: 17 amino acids. Germline CDR1 is MDHEN and CDR2 is SYDVKM. V was clipped by 2 bases and J by 4 bases, with 17 bases between them. CDR3 sequence reads: CASSLATPGRSNEKLFF. The CDR3 DNA sequence: TGTGCCAGCAGTTTAGCCACTCCGGGACGGAGTAATGAAAAACTGTTTTTT.

In its sample, this clone was seen once. This chain connects TRBV19 to TRBJ1-4; D uncertain. V was trimmed by 8 bases and J by 1 base, leaving 17 bases between them. The CDR3 contains 16 residues. Germline V CDR1 and CDR2: LNHDA, SQIVND (reference sequence). CDR3 sequence (DNA): TGTGCCAGTCACCAGACCCACTTAGGAACTAATGAAAAACTGTTTTTT. Translation gives CASHQTHLGTNEKLFF.

This chain connects TRBV7-6 to TRBJ2-7, with TRBD2 matching over 11 bases. The ends lost 1 base at V and 2 bases at J; junction bases unmatched: 4. CDR3 length: 16 amino acids. Germline-derived CDR1 and CDR2 are SGHVS and FNYEAQ. The CDR3 DNA reads TGTGCCAGCAGCTTAGATCCTAGCGGGGGGACCTACGAGCAGTACTTC. As protein: CASSLDPSGGTYEQYF.

V and J are TRBV28 and TRBJ1-2, with D possibly TRBD1 on 5 matching bases. The V gene's germline CDR1 is MDHEN and CDR2 SYDVKM. V shed 1 base and J shed 7 bases, with 10 bases lying between them. The CDR3 consists of 13 residues. This CDR3 reads CASSLFQGGGYTF. CDR3 in DNA: TGTGCCAGCAGTTTATTTCAGGGCGGTGGCTACACCTTC.

The rearrangement links TRBV4-1 to TRBJ1-1, with D perhaps TRBD1 (5 bases). Germline CDR1 reads MGHRA; CDR2 reads YSYEKL. The CDR3 has 13 amino acids. With 6 bases removed from V and 1 base from J, the gap between germline ends came to 9 bases. The CDR3 coding sequence is TGCGCCAGCAGACTGGGGGGGAACACTGAAGCTTTCTTT. Translation: CASRLGGNTEAFF.

The chain recombines TRBV11-3 with TRBJ2-1, with D possibly being TRBD2 (5 bases). CDR1 is SGHNT and CDR2 is YENEEA in the germline V gene. This CDR3 has 16 residues. Trimming took off 0 bases at V and 4 bases at J, with 13 bases between the two ends. The CDR3 DNA follows: TGTGCCAGCAGCTTAGAGACCGTCGGGGAGTACAATGAGCAGTTCTTC. Its protein is CASSLETVGEYNEQFF. Full variable domain (missing parts from reference TRBV11-3 and TRBJ2-1): EAGVVQSPRYKIIEKKQPVAFWCNPISGHNTLYWYLQNLGQGPELLIRYENEEAVDDSQLPKDRFSAERLKGVDSTLKIQPAELGDSAVYLCASSLETVGEYNEQFFGPGTRLTVL.

The chain links TRBV7-9 to TRBJ1-1; TRBD1 aligns across 10 bases. CDR3 length: 13 amino acids. V was clipped by 6 bases and J by 5 bases; unmatched bases: 3. CDR1 is SEHNR, CDR2 FQNEAQ, per germline (reference sequence). CDR3: CASSGQGVTEAFF. The CDR3 nucleotides are TGTGCCAGCAGTGGACAGGGGGTAACTGAAGCTTTCTTT.

V is TRBV11-3 and J is TRBJ1-1, with a weak D call TRBD1 (5 bases). CDR3 length equals 16 residues. Germline V lookup: CDR1 SGHNT, CDR2 YENEEA. V was shortened by 7 bases and J by 0 bases, with 18 bases between the two germline ends. CDR3 in DNA: TGTGCCAGCACCAACCAAAACAGGAGCATGAACACTGAAGCTTTCTTT. Protein: CASTNQNRSMNTEAFF.

This sequence joins TRBV19 and TRBJ2-7; possible D gene TRBD1, 5 bases. The CDR3 is 14 residues long. The germline gives CDR1 LNHDA, CDR2 SQIVND (reference sequence). Trimming shortened V by 5 bases and J by 2 bases, and 13 bases separated the two germline ends. The CDR3 coding sequence is TGTGCCAGTAGTGCGGCGGACACAACCTACGAGCAGTACTTC. This encodes CASSAADTTYEQYF.

The chain links TRBV29-1 to TRBJ1-1; no clear D. Trimming took 6 bases from V and 0 from J, leaving 17 bases between them. Germline V gene sequence: CDR1 SQVTM, CDR2 ANQGSEA. The CDR3 covers 15 residues. CDR3: CSVPKGSAMNTEAFF. As DNA, the CDR3 is TGCAGCGTCCCCAAAGGGTCCGCGATGAACACTGAAGCTTTCTTT.